This paragraph reports one TCR beta chain. Its specificity is not known. This PCR relied on a set of 60 Vbeta primers and 13 Jbeta primers. Libraries were prepared by immunoSEQ multiplex PCR; TCRdb keeps only in-frame clonotypes and omits some of them. This sample yields some 78,000 clones, of which 70% to 80% are seen a single time; 7.5% to 9.5% belongs to the top ten. The entry originates in a study of cytomegalovirus exposure and HLA in healthy donors. Trimming removed 1 base at V and 8 bases at J, with 9 bases between. The CDR3 has 13 residues. Germline lookup yields CDR1 SGHTA and CDR2 FQGNSA. The study's findings and limits: The availability of immune exposure information extended only to CMV serostatus. Reportedly, TCR beta sequences accurately predicted HLA-A and HLA-B alleles in most subjects.

The specimen sequenced was PBMCs. The TCR was taken from a man in his forties or fifties in good health and CMV-seropositive. This chain joins TRBV7-2 and TRBJ1-5; no reliable D call. The CDR3 protein is CASSLGGYEPQHF. As DNA, the CDR3 is TGTGCCAGCAGCTTAGGAGGGTACGAGCCCCAGCATTTT. The variable domain in full, with the rest retrieved from reference TRBV7-2 and TRBJ1-5, is GAGVSQSPSNKVTEKGKDVELRCDPISGHTALYWYRQSLGQGLEFLIYFQGNSAPDKSGLPSDRFSAERTGGSVSTLTIQRTQQEDSAVYLCASSLGGYEPQHFGDGTRLSIL.